This TCR beta chain was sequenced in a study of T cell clonotyping in hematopoietic cell transplantation. Study findings and constraints: After transplant, recipient diversity fell while pathologically expanded clonotypes grew through day 180.

The germline CDR1 and CDR2 sequences are LNHDA and SQIVND (reference sequence). Trimming shortened V by 2 bases and J by 2 bases, and 9 bases separated the two germline ends. The CDR3 covers 14 residues. Here immunoSEQ multiplex PCR was the method, and the copy in TCRdb shows in-frame clones only, minus some. The table shows 8,500 to 14,000 clones, with about 91% occurring only once. About this clone: Antigen unknown.

The sequencing used PBMCs, collected 100 days after allogeneic stem cell transplant. This sequence joins TRBV19 and TRBJ2-5, with D possibly being TRBD2 (6 bases). The clonotype comes from a female patient aged 60 to 70 who had an allogeneic stem cell transplant from an unrelated donor, so the T cells may come from the graft donor. Some clones in this sample may be carry-over from other donors' samples. CDR3 loop: CASSIRRAQETQYF. Written as DNA, the CDR3 is TGTGCCAGTAGTATAAGGAGGGCTCAAGAGACCCAGTACTTC. Looking up the rest from reference TRBV19 and TRBJ2-5 gives the full variable domain: DGGITQSPKYLFRKEGQNVTLSCEQNLNHDAMYWYRQDPGQGLRLIYYSQIVNDFQKGDIAEGYSVSREKKESFPLTVTSAQKNPTAFYLCASSIRRAQETQYFGPGTRLLVL.